This T cell receptor (beta chain) was profiled in a study of long-term antiretroviral therapy in people with HIV (dated by TCRdb to the early 2020s). Broadly, across the study: The earliest samples were collected approximately a decade before the 2015 WHO recommendation for immediate ART, a period when ART was typically delayed until CD4 counts fell. From some 28 adults with confirmed HIV infection, the cohort provided 150 to 200 cryopreserved PBMC samples, gathered serially across a mean of around six years (range 1-12). Test extractions of a monoclonal T-cell line alongside some 36 polyclonal samples showed no cross-contamination during QIAcube processing. Whether ART initiation and durable HIV suppression were associated with changes in peripheral blood TRB repertoire composition and diversity was tested in a retrospective serial study. Among the 25 to 30 participants with HIV, approximately 10 were female. Beyond this particular receptor, the publication reports: The samples span the years 2004 to 2017, and the ART regimens used may be less effective than current regimens. ART initiation was associated with a significant increase in TRB diversity, but diversity stayed significantly below transplant donor controls even after long-term ART. Inferences about post-ART repertoire changes were limited because no data were available on ART adherence, viral resistance or therapy changes. At every time point, the repertoire was dominated by expanded TRB clones first identified before ART initiation, although this dominance fluctuated and, in many PLHIV, declined after ART. Because pre-ART samples had limited cell numbers, profiling was done on unsorted PBMC rather than on sorted CD4+ and CD8+ T cells. CDR3 length ranges in HIV repertoires were narrower than in controls, and network structure suggested an antigen-experienced repertoire with only a slight naive shift after ART. Because PBMC availability was limited, only the TCR beta chain was sequenced, with no alpha chain pairing.

To be included, a participant needed at least one PBMC sample from before ART initiation plus at least two post-ART samples. All participants with HIV were treated in the United States of America. Before DNA extraction, cryopreserved samples of roughly 0.9-11 million PBMC were thawed and then washed. At the time of the earliest PBMC sample, participants with HIV were aged between about 20 and 54 years. PBMC samples from each participant spanned 1-4 timepoints before ART initiation and 2-8 timepoints after ART initiation, with a median of 7 samples. Serial HIV viral load, CD4+ T-cell count, ART history and demographic data were obtained for every participant. Genomic DNA was extracted from unsorted PBMC with a Qiagen kit on a QIAcube, with processing performed in batches of 12 samples. The immunoSEQ hsTCRB v3.0 assay was used at survey level resolution to sequence the TRB variable region. A depth of about 40,000-50,000 T-cell genomes per sample was targeted for TRB sequencing. Pooled TRB libraries were sequenced on an Illumina MiSeq with a v3 150-cycle kit. As for the original processing: Repertoire analysis was performed in R inside a reproducible Nextflow workflow that covered QC, data transformation and analysis. Custom analyses were implemented in LymphoSeq2, an R package for AIRR-Seq data exploration. A handful of samples that produced fewer than 5000 total TRB sequences were removed, so 180 or so HIV repertoires were analyzed. Among the approximately 200 retained HIV repertoires, some 57 were collected before ART initiation and over 120 were collected after ART initiation. Each repertoire was downsampled to 5000 TRB nucleotide sequences, and summary statistics were averaged across 100 downsampling iterations. Only TRB sequences with CDR3 regions of at least seven amino acids were retained for analysis. Diversity was assessed using a clonality score derived from Shannon entropy and using the Gini coefficient. In the repertoire networks, any two of the top 5000 CDR3 amino acid sequences were linked whenever the two sequences differed by an edit distance of one. Antigen specificity groups and MHC restriction were predicted for TRB CDR3 amino acid sequences with GLIPH2. To flag known associations with CMV, EBV, HIV or tissue antigens, CDR3 amino acid sequences were compared against VDJdb and McPAS-TCR. Pre-ART, post-ART and control groups were compared with Wilcoxon signed-rank tests and Holm-Bonferroni correction. Not all clones reach the TCRdb copy of this immuneACCESS table, which keeps in-frame sequences only. Checked studies attribute under half of the gap to unresolved V genes and leave the rest unexplained. V and J calls and clone size are as listed in that table; D and trimming were resolved from the DNA. The sample table contains about 19,000 clones; only one count was recorded for about 87% of them. The ten largest account for roughly 4% of the sample.

The junction shows trimming of 7 bases on V and 7 bases on J, plus 11 bases between the germline ends. CDR1 and CDR2, looked up from the germline V gene (reference sequence), are SEHNR and FQNEAQ. Spanning cysteine to phenylalanine, the CDR3 consists of 12 amino acids. Left in the record is the CDR3 DNA by itself, 36 bases read in frame from the first base. In its sample, this clone was seen a few times. Its antigen has not been determined. Base quality data are lacking; no much larger clone is found one base away. Rearrangement joined TRBV7-9 to TRBJ1-5, with the D gene too uncertain to name. The starting material was unsorted PBMCs, obtained 2.1 years after starting antiretroviral therapy. The TCR comes from a young man with HIV. In nucleotide form, the sequence is TGTGCCAGCACCAATGAAGGGCAGCCCCAGCATTTT. It translates to CASTNEGQPQHF.